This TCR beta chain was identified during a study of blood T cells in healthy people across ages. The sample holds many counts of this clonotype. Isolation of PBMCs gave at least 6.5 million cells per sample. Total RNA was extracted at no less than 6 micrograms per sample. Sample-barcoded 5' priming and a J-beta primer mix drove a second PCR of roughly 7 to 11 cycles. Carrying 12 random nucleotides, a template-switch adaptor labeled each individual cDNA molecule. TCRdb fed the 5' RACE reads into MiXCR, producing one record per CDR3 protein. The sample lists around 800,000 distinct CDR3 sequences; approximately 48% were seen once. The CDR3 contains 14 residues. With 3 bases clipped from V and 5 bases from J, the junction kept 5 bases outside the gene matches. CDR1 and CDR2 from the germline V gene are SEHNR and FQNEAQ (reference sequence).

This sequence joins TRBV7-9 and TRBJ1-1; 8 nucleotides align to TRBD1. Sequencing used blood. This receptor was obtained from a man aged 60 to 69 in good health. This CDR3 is CASSFGQGGTEAFF. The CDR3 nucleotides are TGTGCCAGCAGCTTTGGACAGGGTGGAACTGAAGCTTTCTTT.